Detailed here is one T cell receptor (beta chain). The antigen is not known. The CDR3 has 17 residues. Germline V lookup: CDR1 SGDLS, CDR2 YYNGEE. Losses at the gene ends were 4 bases for V and 2 bases for J; bases not matched to a gene: 12. This specimen comes from a study of beta chain features in type 1 diabetes. Study conclusions and caveats: For Type 1 diabetes patients, all four CD4+ subsets carried TCRB CDR3s that were moderately but significantly shorter.

Expressed TCRB transcripts got sequenced, as all isolated RNA was reverse transcribed. Produced via immunoSEQ multiplex PCR; TCRdb's table is partial and in-frame only. The top ten hold 0.023% of the sample, which has 850,000 to 900,000 clones, 15% to 20% seen once. This TCR was recovered from a woman aged 18-30 years in good health. Sequencing was performed on naive CD4+ T cells from blood. The chain links TRBV9 to TRBJ2-3; TRBD2 aligns across 8 bases. CDR3 DNA sequence: TGTGCCAGCAGCTCCCGGGGTAGCGGGACATCCACAGATACGCAGTATTTT. This encodes CASSSRGSGTSTDTQYF. The full variable domain, completed using reference TRBV9 and TRBJ2-3, is DSGVTQTPKHLITATGQRVTLRCSPRSGDLSVYWYQQSLDQGLQFLIQYYNGEERAKGNILERFSAQQFPDLHSELNLSSLELGDSALYFCASSSRGSGTSTDTQYFGPGTRLTVL.